A selection of T cell receptor beta chains follows, all from one sample in a study of regulatory T cells in long-lasting Graves disease. TCRdb ran MiXCR on the multiplex PCR reads and lists one entry per CDR3 protein. There are more than 300,000 distinct CDR3 sequences in the sample; 15% to 17% occur only once, and roughly 20% lies in the top ten. Here the sequenced sample was peripheral blood mononuclear cells (PBMCs), taken at new diagnosis, from a patient treated with antithyroid drugs. Receptor source: a female donor with Graves disease. CDR3s include the opening cysteine and the closing phenylalanine or tryptophan. D genes are given only for firm matches. Rows give clone size only sometimes, using once, few, many, or a class for an expanded clone.

cdr3_aa: CSAPPMGSGDSRPYEQYF
cdr3_nt: TGCAGTGCTCCCCCTATGGGTAGTGGGGATTCCCGACCCTACGAGCAGTACTTC
d_call: NA
v_call: TRBV20-1
clone_size: once
j_call: TRBJ2-7

cdr3_aa: CASSLKPRNSPPHF
cdr3_nt: TGTGCCAGCAGTTTAAAGCCGCGTAATTCACCCCCCCACTTT
d_call: NA
v_call: TRBV27
clone_size: NA
j_call: TRBJ1-6

cdr3_aa: CASSFQGSADTQYF
cdr3_nt: TGTGCCAGCAGTTTTCAGGGGTCCGCAGATACGCAGTATTTT
d_call: NA
v_call: TRBV12-3/TRBV12-4
clone_size: many
j_call: TRBJ2-3

cdr3_aa: CASSIIRLAGVRNEQFF
cdr3_nt: TGTGCCAGTAGTATCATCAGACTAGCGGGAGTTAGGAATGAGCAGTTCTTC
d_call: TRBD2
v_call: TRBV19
clone_size: few
j_call: TRBJ2-1

cdr3_aa: CASSLDRASAYEQYF
cdr3_nt: TGTGCCAGCAGCCTCGACAGGGCCTCCGCTTACGAGCAGTACTTC
d_call: TRBD1
v_call: TRBV5-5
clone_size: many
j_call: TRBJ2-7

cdr3_aa: CASGLGTSGRPNTGELFF
cdr3_nt: TGTGCTAGTGGTTTGGGGACTAGCGGGAGACCTAACACCGGGGAGCTGTTTTTT
d_call: TRBD2
v_call: TRBV12-5
clone_size: many
j_call: TRBJ2-2

cdr3_aa: CASSLGAVMNTEAFF
cdr3_nt: TGTGCCAGCAGCTTAGGTGCGGTGATGAACACTGAAGCTTTCTTT
d_call: NA
v_call: TRBV13
clone_size: many
j_call: TRBJ1-1

cdr3_aa: CATSRDLVRGVAYEQYF
cdr3_nt: TGTGCCACCAGCAGAGATCTGGTTCGGGGGGTGGCCTACGAGCAGTACTTC
d_call: TRBD2
v_call: TRBV15
clone_size: few
j_call: TRBJ2-7

cdr3_aa: CASSQGTGATNYGYTF
cdr3_nt: TGCGCCAGCAGCCAGGGGACAGGGGCTACTAACTATGGCTACACCTTC
d_call: TRBD1
v_call: TRBV4-1
clone_size: many
j_call: TRBJ1-2

cdr3_aa: CASRLDSYNEQFF
cdr3_nt: TGTGCCAGCAGACTGGACAGCTACAATGAGCAGTTCTTC
d_call: NA
v_call: TRBV28
clone_size: many
j_call: TRBJ2-1

cdr3_aa: CATPSDGNYGYTF
cdr3_nt: TGTGCCACCCCAAGCGACGGCAACTATGGCTACACCTTC
d_call: NA
v_call: TRBV24-1
clone_size: many
j_call: TRBJ1-2

cdr3_aa: CASSFRAANYGYTF
cdr3_nt: TGTGCCAGCAGCTTTCGGGCCGCTAACTATGGCTACACCTTC
d_call: NA
v_call: TRBV7-2
clone_size: NA
j_call: TRBJ1-2

cdr3_aa: CASSPYGGTNEKLFF
cdr3_nt: TGTGCCAGCAGCCCCTACGGAGGAACAAATGAAAAACTGTTTTTT
d_call: NA
v_call: TRBV7-9
clone_size: NA
j_call: TRBJ1-4

cdr3_aa: CAISDGTQYGYTF
cdr3_nt: TGTGCCATCAGTGATGGGACGCAGTATGGCTACACCTTC
d_call: NA
v_call: TRBV10-3
clone_size: many
j_call: TRBJ1-2

cdr3_aa: CASSQDFTSGGDNYGYTF
cdr3_nt: TGTGCCAGCAGCCAAGACTTTACTTCAGGGGGCGACAACTATGGCTACACCTTC
d_call: TRBD1
v_call: TRBV3-1
clone_size: many
j_call: TRBJ1-2

cdr3_aa: CASSMAGNLGYTF
cdr3_nt: TGTGCCAGCAGCATGGCAGGGAATTTGGGCTACACCTTC
d_call: NA
v_call: TRBV7-9
clone_size: many
j_call: TRBJ1-2

cdr3_aa: CASRMGHYGYTF
cdr3_nt: TGTGCCAGCAGAATGGGGCACTATGGCTACACCTTC
d_call: NA
v_call: TRBV12-3/TRBV12-4
clone_size: many
j_call: TRBJ1-2

cdr3_aa: CASRYTGTTNYGYTF
cdr3_nt: TGTGCCAGCAGGTACACCGGGACAACTAACTATGGCTACACCTTC
d_call: NA
v_call: TRBV2
clone_size: many
j_call: TRBJ1-2

cdr3_aa: CASSFAGQETQYF
cdr3_nt: TGTGCCAGCAGTTTCGCAGGCCAAGAGACCCAGTACTTC
d_call: NA
v_call: TRBV27
clone_size: few
j_call: TRBJ2-5

cdr3_aa: CASRGSGGAGTGELFF
cdr3_nt: TGCGCCAGCAGGGGAAGCGGGGGGGCCGGCACCGGGGAGCTGTTTTTT
d_call: TRBD2
v_call: TRBV5-1
clone_size: NA
j_call: TRBJ2-2

cdr3_aa: CASSRAGTGGADGYTF
cdr3_nt: TGTGCCAGCAGTAGAGCCGGGACAGGGGGCGCGGATGGCTACACCTTC
d_call: TRBD1
v_call: TRBV27
clone_size: many
j_call: TRBJ1-2

cdr3_aa: CASSQGTSGGGETQYF
cdr3_nt: TGTGCCAGCAGCCAAGGGACTAGCGGGGGGGGGGAGACCCAGTACTTC
d_call: TRBD2
v_call: TRBV7-2
clone_size: many
j_call: TRBJ2-5

cdr3_aa: CASIKGGTEAFF
cdr3_nt: TGTGCCAGCATTAAAGGGGGGACTGAAGCTTTCTTT
d_call: NA
v_call: TRBV2
clone_size: many
j_call: TRBJ1-1

cdr3_aa: CAGSSLGAISINTGELFF
cdr3_nt: TGTGCCGGCAGCTCCTTAGGTGCCATATCCATAAACACCGGGGAGCTGTTTTTT
d_call: NA
v_call: TRBV7-3
clone_size: NA
j_call: TRBJ2-2

cdr3_aa: CASSARQGRTDTQYF
cdr3_nt: TGTGCCAGCAGCGCTAGACAGGGACGCACAGATACGCAGTATTTT
d_call: TRBD1
v_call: TRBV11-3
clone_size: once
j_call: TRBJ2-3

cdr3_aa: CASSELGLAGGKNEQFF
cdr3_nt: TGTGCCAGCAGTGAACTGGGGTTGGCAGGGGGCAAAAATGAGCAGTTCTTC
d_call: TRBD1
v_call: TRBV6-1
clone_size: many
j_call: TRBJ2-1

cdr3_aa: CASIPGGAGTDTQYF
cdr3_nt: TGTGCCAGCATCCCTGGGGGGGCGGGCACAGATACGCAGTATTTT
d_call: NA
v_call: TRBV12-3/TRBV12-4
clone_size: few
j_call: TRBJ2-3

cdr3_aa: CASSRRALNTEAFF
cdr3_nt: TGCGCCAGCAGCCGCCGGGCACTGAACACTGAAGCTTTCTTT
d_call: NA
v_call: TRBV4-1
clone_size: many
j_call: TRBJ1-1

cdr3_aa: CASSGTSGGPFNRNTGELFF
cdr3_nt: TGTGCCAGCAGCGGGACTAGCGGGGGCCCCTTCAACCGAAACACCGGGGAGCTGTTTTTT
d_call: TRBD2
v_call: TRBV9
clone_size: many
j_call: TRBJ2-2